Listed here are 14 T cell receptor beta chains from one sample, sequenced in a study of T cell repertoires in cytomegalovirus infection. In TCRdb, the reads were re-called with MiXCR into one record per CDR3 protein. The sample records nearly 450,000 distinct CDR3 sequences, roughly 30% being singletons. Sequencing input: PBMCs. Receptors originate from a human donor in good health (CMV status not recorded). Some clones in this sample may be carry-over from other donors' samples.

The table lists this clonotype with a few counts. The chain carries TRBV6-2 or TRBV6-3 and TRBJ1-2, with 8 bases identical to TRBD1. Germline-derived CDR1 and CDR2 are MNHEY and SVGEGT. J gave up 4 bases and V 0 bases, and 4 bases lay outside the gene matches. This CDR3 region has 15 residues. CDR3 sequence: CASSYSQGASYGYTF. The CDR3 DNA follows: TGTGCCAGCAGTTACTCGCAGGGGGCGAGCTATGGCTACACCTTC.

V gene TRBV15 combines with J gene TRBJ2-2; 7 nucleotides agree with TRBD1. This CDR3 is 16 amino acids long. Per germline, CDR1 LNHNV and CDR2 YYDKDF (reference sequence). J lost 6 bases, V lost 8 bases, and 15 bases had no gene match. In DNA form, the CDR3 reads TGTGCCACCGGTCCTAGGGGGCGAGATTTGTCCGGGGAGCTGTTTTTT. Its protein is CATGPRGRDLSGELFF.

This clonotype was observed many times. The chain employs TRBV7-2 and TRBJ1-4, with 7 bases aligning to TRBD1. V shed 0 bases and J 2 bases; nucleotides not matched to a gene: 6. The germline gives CDR1 SGHTA, CDR2 FQGNSA. The length of the CDR3 is 17 residues. CDR3 nucleotides: TGTGCCAGCAGCTTAGCGCGGAGACAGGGTACTAATGAAAAACTGTTTTTT. Translation: CASSLARRQGTNEKLFF.

At least ten counts were recorded for this clonotype. The gene calls are TRBV7-8 and TRBJ1-5; unclear D gene. CDR1 and CDR2 from the germline V gene are SGHVS and FQNEAQ. This CDR3 contains 14 residues. The V gene lost 1 base and the J gene lost 4 bases, with 8 bases spanning the gap. Written as DNA, the CDR3 is TGTGCCAGCAGCTTAGGTCGACTTAATCAGCCCCAGCATTTT. It translates to CASSLGRLNQPQHF.

A remark on this clonotype: Given a much more abundant clone one base away, this may be a read error. Since the CDR3 does not end with the conserved phenylalanine or tryptophan, this likely comes from a read error. The chain carries TRBV11-3 and TRBJ1-1, with no clear D. The V end lost 6 bases, the J end lost 11 bases, and 22 bases lay between the germline ends. This CDR3 comprises 14 residues. Per germline, CDR1 SGHNT and CDR2 YENEEA. The CDR3 sequence: CASRFRLDEGPAFL. Here the CDR3 DNA reads TGTGCCAGCAGGTTTAGGCTGGACGAAGGGCCGGCTTTCCTT.

This clonotype was recorded only once. The rearrangement links TRBV5-6 to TRBJ2-5; 13 bases are shared with TRBD2. Germline values: CDR1 SGHDT, CDR2 YYEEEE. J gave up 5 bases and V 4 bases, and 5 bases lay outside the gene matches. There are 15 residues in the CDR3. Here the CDR3 DNA reads TGTGCCAGCAGCCTCGGGACTAGCGGGGTGGAGACCCAGTACTTC. Its protein product is CASSLGTSGVETQYF.

Worth noting for this clonotype: An end of the junction does not agree with germline; a read error may underlie this. CDR3 sequence (DNA): TGTGCCTGGAGTGTTGGAGTAGCCTCCTATAATTCACCCTTCCACTTT. Its translation: CAWSVGVASYNSPFHF. The V call is TRBV30, the J call TRBJ1-6, with D unresolved. The CDR3 loop spans 16 amino acids. In germline, CDR1 is GTSNPN, CDR2 SVGIG (reference sequence).

J is TRBJ2-7 and V is TRBV7-2; D call uncertain. Germline V gene lookup returns CDR1 SGHTA and CDR2 FQGNSA. Trimming removed 4 bases at V and 2 bases at J, with 15 bases between. CDR3 length: 15 residues. The CDR3 spells CASSSGPPLTYEQYF. In DNA, the CDR3 is TGTGCCAGCAGCTCTGGCCCCCCACTAACCTACGAGCAGTACTTC. The entire variable domain, with the rest obtained from reference TRBV7-2 and TRBJ2-7, is as follows: GAGVSQSPSNKVTEKGKDVELRCDPISGHTALYWYRQSLGQGLEFLIYFQGNSAPDKSGLPSDRFSAERTGGSVSTLTIQRTQQEDSAVYLCASSSGPPLTYEQYFGPGTRLTVT.

V usage is TRBV14 and J usage is TRBJ2-7; possible D gene TRBD2, 6 bases. Germline V CDR1 and CDR2: SGHDN, FVKESK. This CDR3 is 16 amino acids long. The V and J ends lost 5 bases and 3 bases respectively, with 20 bases between them. CDR3 in amino acids: CASSNSPGRGNYEQYF. As DNA, the CDR3 is TGTGCCAGCAGCAACTCGCCCGGGAGAGGAAACTACGAGCAGTACTTC.

This clonotype was seen more than once but under ten times. The rearrangement uses TRBV12-3 or TRBV12-4 and TRBJ2-1; D possibly corresponds to TRBD2 (6 bases). Trimming cost V 5 bases and J 6 bases, with 17 bases left between them. This CDR3 comprises 15 residues. This CDR3 is CASSPSVGGVNEQFF. As DNA, the CDR3 is TGTGCCAGCAGTCCCTCGGTCGGGGGAGTCAATGAGCAGTTCTTC.

This chain links TRBV6-1 with TRBJ1-6; no clear D gene. The ends were cut back, 10 bases at V and 10 bases at J, with 14 bases in the middle. The CDR3 totals 12 residues. Germline CDR1 and CDR2: MNHNS and SASEGT. This chain's CDR3 is CATREPRSPLHF. In DNA, the CDR3 is TGTGCCACTAGGGAGCCGCGCTCACCCCTCCACTTT.

V is TRBV2 and J is TRBJ1-2; 7 bases are a match to TRBD1. This CDR3 spans 15 amino acids. Germline V gene data show CDR1 as SNHLY and CDR2 as FYNNEI. J gave up 4 bases and V 2 bases, and 7 bases lay outside the gene matches. The CDR3 DNA sequence: TGTGCCAGCAGTGAACAGGTCAGGGGGACCTATGGCTACACCTTC. Its protein product is CASSEQVRGTYGYTF.

Of note for this clonotype: The junction departs from germline at one end; a sequencing error may be responsible. The gene calls are TRBV4-3 and TRBJ2-1, with D perhaps matching TRBD1 (6 bases). The germline V gene encodes CDR1 LGHNA and CDR2 YSLEER. This CDR3 has 15 amino acids. This CDR3 reads CACSQGRSSYNEQFF. The CDR3 coding sequence is TGCGCCTGCAGCCAGGGGCGGAGCTCCTACAATGAGCAGTTCTTC.

This clonotype was seen only a few times. This chain joins TRBV20-1 and TRBJ2-1; D is perhaps TRBD1 or TRBD2 (5 bases each). V lost 1 base and J 10 bases, leaving 14 bases between the germline ends. The germline CDR1 and CDR2 sequences are DFQATT and SNEGSKA (reference sequence). This CDR3 contains 13 residues. The CDR3 region has the DNA TGCAGTGCTAGAGTCCTGGGGGACGAAGAGCAGTTCTTC. Its protein product is CSARVLGDEEQFF.